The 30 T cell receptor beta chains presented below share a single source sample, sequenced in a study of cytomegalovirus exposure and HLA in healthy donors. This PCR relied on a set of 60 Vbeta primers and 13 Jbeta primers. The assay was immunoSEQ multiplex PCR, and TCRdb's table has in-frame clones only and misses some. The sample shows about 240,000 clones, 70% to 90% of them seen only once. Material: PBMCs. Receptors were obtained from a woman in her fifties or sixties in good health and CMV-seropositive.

The CDR3 here is CASSFRDRGRTDTQYF. In DNA, the CDR3 is TGTGCCAGCAGCTTCCGAGACAGGGGGCGTACAGATACGCAGTATTTT. This chain uses TRBV5-4 with TRBJ2-3; 10 bases line up with TRBD1. The CDR3 totals 16 residues. Trimming cost V 2 bases and J 3 bases; bases outside gene matches: 6. The germline V gene encodes CDR1 SGHNT and CDR2 YYREEE (reference sequence).

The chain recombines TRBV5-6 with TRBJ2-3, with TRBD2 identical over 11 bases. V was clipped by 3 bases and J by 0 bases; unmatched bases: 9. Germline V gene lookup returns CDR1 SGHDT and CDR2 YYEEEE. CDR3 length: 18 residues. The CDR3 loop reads CASSSGLAGSSSTDTQYF. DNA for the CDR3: TGTGCCAGCAGCTCAGGACTAGCGGGCTCTTCTAGCACAGATACGCAGTATTTT.

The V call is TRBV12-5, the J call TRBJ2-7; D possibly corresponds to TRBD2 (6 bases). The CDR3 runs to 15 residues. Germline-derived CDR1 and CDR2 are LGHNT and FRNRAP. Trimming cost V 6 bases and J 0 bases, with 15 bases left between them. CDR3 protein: CASGFSGGTSYEQYF. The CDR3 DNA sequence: TGTGCTAGTGGCTTCAGCGGCGGGACCTCCTACGAGCAGTACTTC.

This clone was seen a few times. The chain's CDR3 is CASSVDGNQPQHF. The CDR3 nucleotides read TGTGCCAGCAGCGTAGACGGTAATCAGCCCCAGCATTTT. The J gene is TRBJ1-5, the V gene TRBV9; no clear D gene. CDR3 size: 13 residues. V dropped 0 bases and J dropped 4 bases, with 5 bases sitting between them. Germline CDR1 is SGDLS and CDR2 is YYNGEE.

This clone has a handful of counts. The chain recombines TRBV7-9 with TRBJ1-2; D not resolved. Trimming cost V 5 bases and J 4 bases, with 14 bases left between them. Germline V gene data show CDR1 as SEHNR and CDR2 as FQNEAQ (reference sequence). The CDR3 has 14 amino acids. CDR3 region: CASSPPGILYGYTF. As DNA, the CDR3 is TGTGCCAGCAGCCCCCCGGGGATTCTCTATGGCTACACCTTC.

The CDR3 DNA follows: TGTGCCAGCAGCTTAAGGGGAATGAACACTGAAGCTTTCTTT. This encodes CASSLRGMNTEAFF. This rearrangement joins TRBV7-9 to TRBJ1-1, with a tentative D call TRBD1 (5 bases). The V and J ends lost 2 bases and 0 bases respectively, with 7 bases between them. Per germline, CDR1 SEHNR and CDR2 FQNEAQ (reference sequence). The CDR3 loop spans 14 amino acids.

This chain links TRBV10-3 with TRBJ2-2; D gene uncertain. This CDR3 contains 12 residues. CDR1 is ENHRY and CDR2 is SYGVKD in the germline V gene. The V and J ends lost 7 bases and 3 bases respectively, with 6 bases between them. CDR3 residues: CAIKADTGELFF. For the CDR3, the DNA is TGTGCCATCAAAGCCGACACCGGGGAGCTGTTTTTT.

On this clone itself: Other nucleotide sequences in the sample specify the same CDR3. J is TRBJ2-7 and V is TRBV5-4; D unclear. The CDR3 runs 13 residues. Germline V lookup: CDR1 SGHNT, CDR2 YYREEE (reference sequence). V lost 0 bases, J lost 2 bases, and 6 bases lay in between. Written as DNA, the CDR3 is TGTGCCAGCAGCTTGGACAGAGCCTACGAGCAGTACTTC. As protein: CASSLDRAYEQYF.

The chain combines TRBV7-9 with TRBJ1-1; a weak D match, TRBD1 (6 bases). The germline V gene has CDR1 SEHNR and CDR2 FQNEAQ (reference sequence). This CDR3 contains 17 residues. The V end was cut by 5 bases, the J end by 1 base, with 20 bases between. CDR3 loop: CASSPGGQGSSNTEAFF. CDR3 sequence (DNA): TGTGCCAGCAGCCCGGGGGGGCAGGGATCGTCGAACACTGAAGCTTTCTTT.

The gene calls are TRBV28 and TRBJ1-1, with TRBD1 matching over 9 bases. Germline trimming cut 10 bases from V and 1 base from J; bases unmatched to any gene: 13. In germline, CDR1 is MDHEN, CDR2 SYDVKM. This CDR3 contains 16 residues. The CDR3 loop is CANTPPGQGQNTEAFF. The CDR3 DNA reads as TGTGCCAACACCCCCCCCGGACAGGGGCAGAACACTGAAGCTTTCTTT.

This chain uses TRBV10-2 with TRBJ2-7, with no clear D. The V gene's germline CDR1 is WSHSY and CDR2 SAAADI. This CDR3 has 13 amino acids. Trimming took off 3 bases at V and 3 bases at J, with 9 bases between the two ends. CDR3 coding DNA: TGCGCCAGCAGTGAACTTTTCCTCTACGAGCAGTACTTC. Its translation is CASSELFLYEQYF.

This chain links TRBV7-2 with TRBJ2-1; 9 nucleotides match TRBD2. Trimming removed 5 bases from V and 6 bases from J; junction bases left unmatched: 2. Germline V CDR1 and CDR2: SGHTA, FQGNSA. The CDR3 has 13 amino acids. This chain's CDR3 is CASSPTSGNEQFF. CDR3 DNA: TGTGCCAGCAGCCCGACTAGCGGCAATGAGCAGTTCTTC.

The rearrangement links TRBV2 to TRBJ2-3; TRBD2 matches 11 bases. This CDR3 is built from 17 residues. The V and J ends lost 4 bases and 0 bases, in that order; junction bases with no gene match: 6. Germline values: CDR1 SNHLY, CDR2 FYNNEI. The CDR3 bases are TGTGCCAGCAGTGTAAATAGCGGGAGGGCCAGCACAGATACGCAGTATTTT. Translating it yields CASSVNSGRASTDTQYF. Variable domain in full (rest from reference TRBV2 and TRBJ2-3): EPEVTQTPSHQVTQMGQEVILRCVPISNHLYFYWYRQILGQKVEFLVSFYNNEISEKSEIFDDQFSVERPDGSNFTLKIRSTKLEDSAMYFCASSVNSGRASTDTQYFGPGTRLTVL.

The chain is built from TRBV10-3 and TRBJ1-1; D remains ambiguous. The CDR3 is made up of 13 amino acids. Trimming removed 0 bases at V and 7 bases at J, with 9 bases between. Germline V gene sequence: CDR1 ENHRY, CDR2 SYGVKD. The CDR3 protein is CAISESTPGEAFF. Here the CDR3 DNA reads TGTGCCATCAGTGAGTCCACCCCGGGTGAAGCTTTCTTT.

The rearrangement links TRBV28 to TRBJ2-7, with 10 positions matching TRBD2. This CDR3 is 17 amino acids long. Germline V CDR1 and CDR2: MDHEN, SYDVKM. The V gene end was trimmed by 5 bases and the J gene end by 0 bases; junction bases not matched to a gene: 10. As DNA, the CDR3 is TGTGCCAGCAGTCTTCCGGGACTAGCGTTTAGCTCCTACGAGCAGTACTTC. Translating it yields CASSLPGLAFSSYEQYF.

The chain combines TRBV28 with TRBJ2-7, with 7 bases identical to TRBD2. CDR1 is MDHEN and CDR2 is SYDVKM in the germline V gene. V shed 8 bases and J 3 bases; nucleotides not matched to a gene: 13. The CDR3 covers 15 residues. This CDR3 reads CASATGAGAHYEQYF. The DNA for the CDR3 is TGTGCCAGCGCCACTGGGGCGGGAGCCCACTACGAGCAGTACTTC.

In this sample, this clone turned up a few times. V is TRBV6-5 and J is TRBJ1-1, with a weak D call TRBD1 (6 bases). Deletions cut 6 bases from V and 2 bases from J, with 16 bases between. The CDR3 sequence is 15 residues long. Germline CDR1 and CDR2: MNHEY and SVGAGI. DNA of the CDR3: TGTGCCAGCAGACTTAACAGGGCGGTAAACACTGAAGCTTTCTTT. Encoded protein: CASRLNRAVNTEAFF.

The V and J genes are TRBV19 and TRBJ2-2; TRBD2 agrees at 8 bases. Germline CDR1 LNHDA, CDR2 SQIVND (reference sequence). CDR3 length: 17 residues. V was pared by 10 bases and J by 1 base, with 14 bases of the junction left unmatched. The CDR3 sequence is CATTPPGLDLNTGELFF. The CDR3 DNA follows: TGTGCCACTACGCCTCCGGGACTAGACTTGAACACCGGGGAGCTGTTTTTT.

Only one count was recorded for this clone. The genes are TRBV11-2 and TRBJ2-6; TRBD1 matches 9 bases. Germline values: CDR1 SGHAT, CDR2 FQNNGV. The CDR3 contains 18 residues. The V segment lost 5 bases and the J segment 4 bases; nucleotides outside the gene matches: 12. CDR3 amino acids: CASSPGTGKLSGANVLTF. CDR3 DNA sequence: TGTGCCAGCAGCCCGGGGACAGGGAAGTTGTCCGGGGCCAACGTCCTGACTTTC.

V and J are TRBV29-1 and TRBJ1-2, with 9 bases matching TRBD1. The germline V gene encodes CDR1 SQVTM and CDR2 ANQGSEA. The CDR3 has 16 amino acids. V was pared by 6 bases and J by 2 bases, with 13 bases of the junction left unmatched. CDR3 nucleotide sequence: TGCAGCGTGCCTACGATCGAGGACAGGGGAAACTATGGCTACACCTTC. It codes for CSVPTIEDRGNYGYTF.

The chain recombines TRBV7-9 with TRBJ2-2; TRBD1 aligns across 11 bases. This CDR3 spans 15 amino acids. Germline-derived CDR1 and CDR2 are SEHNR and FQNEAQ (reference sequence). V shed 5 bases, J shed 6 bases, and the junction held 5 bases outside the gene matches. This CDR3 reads CASSHLGQGAGELFF. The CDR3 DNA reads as TGTGCCAGCAGCCACTTGGGACAGGGGGCCGGGGAGCTGTTTTTT.

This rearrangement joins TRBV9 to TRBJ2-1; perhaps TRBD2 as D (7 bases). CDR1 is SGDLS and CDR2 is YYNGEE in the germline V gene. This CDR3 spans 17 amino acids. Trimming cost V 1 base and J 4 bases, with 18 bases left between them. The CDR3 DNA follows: TGTGCCAGCAGCGTAAGCCCGGGGGCGGGAGCTTACAATGAGCAGTTCTTC. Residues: CASSVSPGAGAYNEQFF.

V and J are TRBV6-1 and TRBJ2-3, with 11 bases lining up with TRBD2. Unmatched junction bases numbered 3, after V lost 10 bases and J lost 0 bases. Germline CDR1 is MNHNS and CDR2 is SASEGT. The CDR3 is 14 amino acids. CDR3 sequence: CATGLAASTDTQYF. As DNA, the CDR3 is TGTGCCACGGGACTAGCGGCGAGCACAGATACGCAGTATTTT.

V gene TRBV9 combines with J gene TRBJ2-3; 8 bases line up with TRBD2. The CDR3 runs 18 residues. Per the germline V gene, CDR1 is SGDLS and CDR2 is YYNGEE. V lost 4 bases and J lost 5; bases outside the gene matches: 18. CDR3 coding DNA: TGTGCCAGCAGCACCCTACCAACATCGAGCGGGAGTCGAGATACGCAGTATTTT. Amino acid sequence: CASSTLPTSSGSRDTQYF.

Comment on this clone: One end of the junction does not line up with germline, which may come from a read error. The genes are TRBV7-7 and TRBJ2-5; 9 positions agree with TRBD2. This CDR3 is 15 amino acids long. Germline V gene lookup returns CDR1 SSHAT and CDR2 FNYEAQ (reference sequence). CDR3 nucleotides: TGTGCTAGCAGCTTAGTGGCGGGAGGGCCGGAGACCCAGTACTTC. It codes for CASSLVAGGPETQYF.

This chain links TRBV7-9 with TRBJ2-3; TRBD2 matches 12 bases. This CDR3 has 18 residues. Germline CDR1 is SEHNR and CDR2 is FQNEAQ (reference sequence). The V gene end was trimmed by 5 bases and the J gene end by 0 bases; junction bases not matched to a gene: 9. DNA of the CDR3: TGTGCCAGCAGCGACCCGGGACTAGCGGGCCCTAGCACAGATACGCAGTATTTT. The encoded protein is CASSDPGLAGPSTDTQYF.

The chain's CDR3 is CASSLEWQGFHSNQPQHF. The CDR3 bases are TGTGCCAGCAGCTTAGAATGGCAGGGGTTTCATAGCAATCAGCCCCAGCATTTT. The rearrangement uses TRBV7-9 and TRBJ1-5; D may be TRBD1 (6 bases). Trimming shortened V by 1 base and J by 0 bases, and 16 bases separated the two germline ends. Germline V gene lookup returns CDR1 SEHNR and CDR2 FQNEAQ (reference sequence). The CDR3 spans 18 residues.

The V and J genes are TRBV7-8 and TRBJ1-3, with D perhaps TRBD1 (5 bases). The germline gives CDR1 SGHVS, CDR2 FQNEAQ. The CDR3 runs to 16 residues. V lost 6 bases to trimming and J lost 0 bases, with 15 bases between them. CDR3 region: CASRLAGQSSGNTIYF. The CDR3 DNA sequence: TGTGCCAGCAGGCTCGCAGGGCAGAGCTCTGGAAACACCATATATTTT.

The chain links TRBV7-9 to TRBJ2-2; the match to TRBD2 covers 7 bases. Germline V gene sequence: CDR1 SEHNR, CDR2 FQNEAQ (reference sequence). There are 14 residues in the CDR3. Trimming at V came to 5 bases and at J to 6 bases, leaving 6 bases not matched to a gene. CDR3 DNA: TGTGCCAGCAGCCCCCTGCGGGAGCCCGGGGAGCTGTTTTTT. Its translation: CASSPLREPGELFF.

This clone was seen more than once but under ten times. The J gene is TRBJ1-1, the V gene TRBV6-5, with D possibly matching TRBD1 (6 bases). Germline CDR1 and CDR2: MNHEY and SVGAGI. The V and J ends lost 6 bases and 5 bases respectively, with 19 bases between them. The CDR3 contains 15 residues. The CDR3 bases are TGTGCCAGCAGAGACTTAGGGGGGAGGGCGACTGAAGCTTTCTTT. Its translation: CASRDLGGRATEAFF.